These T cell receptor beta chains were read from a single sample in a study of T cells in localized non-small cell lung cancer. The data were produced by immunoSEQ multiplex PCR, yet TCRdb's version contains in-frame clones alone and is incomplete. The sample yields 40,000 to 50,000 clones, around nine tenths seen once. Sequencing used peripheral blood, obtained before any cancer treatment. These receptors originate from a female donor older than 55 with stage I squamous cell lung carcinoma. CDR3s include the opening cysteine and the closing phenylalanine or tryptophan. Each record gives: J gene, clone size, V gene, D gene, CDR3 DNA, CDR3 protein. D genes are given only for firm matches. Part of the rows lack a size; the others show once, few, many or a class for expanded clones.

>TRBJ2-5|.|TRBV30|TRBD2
TGTGCCTGGAGTGTATGGCGGGAGAAGACCCAGTACTTC
CAWSVWREKTQYF
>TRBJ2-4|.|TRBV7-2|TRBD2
TGTGCCAGCAGCTTAGTCGGTCCTAGCGGGGGAGGCCCCAACTTC
CASSLVGPSGGGPNF
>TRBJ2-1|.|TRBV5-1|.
TGCGCCAGCAGCTTACTCGCCCCTGAGCAGTTCTTC
CASSLLAPEQFF
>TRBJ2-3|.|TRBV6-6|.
TGTGCCAGCAGTTACTGGCCGGGTACGCAGTATTTT
CASSYWPGTQYF
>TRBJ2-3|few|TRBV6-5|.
TGTGCCAGCAGTTACTCGACGGACAGCTTCACAGATACGCAGTATTTT
CASSYSTDSFTDTQYF
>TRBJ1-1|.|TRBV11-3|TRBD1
TGTGCCAGCAGCTCGGGGACAGGAACCACTGAAGCTTTCTTT
CASSSGTGTTEAFF
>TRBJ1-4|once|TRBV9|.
TGTGCCAGCAGCGTAGCCGTCGGGGGATGGACAGAAAAACTGTTTTTT
CASSVAVGGWTEKLFF
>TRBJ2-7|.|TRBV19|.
TGTGCCAGTAGTATGAGAAGGGGCGAGCAGTACTTC
CASSMRRGEQYF
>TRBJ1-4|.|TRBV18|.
TGTGCCAGCTCACCACCGGGGGCGGTATTTAATGAAAAACTGTTTTTT
CASSPPGAVFNEKLFF
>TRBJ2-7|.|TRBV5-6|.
TGTGCCAGCAGCCCCTCAAGGATTACAACTTTCTCAGACTTC
CASSPSRITTFSDF
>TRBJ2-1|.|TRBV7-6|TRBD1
TGTGCCAGCAGCCCGACAGGGGTCAGCTTGGGGGGTGAGCAGTTCTTC
CASSPTGVSLGGEQFF
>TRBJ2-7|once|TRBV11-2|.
TGTGCCAGCAGCTTACAGGCGGCTGCCTACGAGCAGTACTTC
CASSLQAAAYEQYF
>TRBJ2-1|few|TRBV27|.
TGTGCCAGCAGTTTAAGGGAGTACAATGAGCAGTTCTTC
CASSLREYNEQFF
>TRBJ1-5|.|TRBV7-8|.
TGTGCCAGCAGCTTCGAGTCCTCGGGCGGTTATCAGCCCCAGCATTTT
CASSFESSGGYQPQHF
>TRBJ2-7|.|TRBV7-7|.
TGTGCTAGCAGCTTAGCGCACGGCCAAGGTTCCGAGCAGTACTTC
CASSLAHGQGSEQYF
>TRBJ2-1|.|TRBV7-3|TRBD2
TGTGCCAGCAGCCTCGGGACTAGCGTTTACAATGAGCAGTTCTTC
CASSLGTSVYNEQFF
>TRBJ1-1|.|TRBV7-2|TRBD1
TGTGCCAGCAGCTTGGACAGGGGCATGTACACTGAAGCTTTCTTT
CASSLDRGMYTEAFF
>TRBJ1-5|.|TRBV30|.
TGTGCCTGGGCTCTCGACAGGAATCAGCCCCAGCATTTT
CAWALDRNQPQHF
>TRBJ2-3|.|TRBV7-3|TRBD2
TGTGCCAGCAGCCGGACTAGCGGGAGAGAGACAGATACGCAGTATTTT
CASSRTSGRETDTQYF
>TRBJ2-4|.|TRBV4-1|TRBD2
TGCGCCAGCAGCCGGGGACTAGCGGGAGACCCCAAAAACATTCAGTACTTC
CASSRGLAGDPKNIQYF
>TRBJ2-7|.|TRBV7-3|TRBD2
TGTGCCAGCAGCCTCCAGCGGGGTTCCTACGAGCAGTACTTC
CASSLQRGSYEQYF
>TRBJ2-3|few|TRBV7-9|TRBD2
TGTGCCAGCAGCTTAGGTCTAGCGGGAGTGATAGATACGCAGTATTTT
CASSLGLAGVIDTQYF
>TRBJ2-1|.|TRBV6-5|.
TGTGCCAGCAGTTACTCGCCCGATGAGCAGTTCTTC
CASSYSPDEQFF
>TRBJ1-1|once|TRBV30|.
TGTGCCTGGAGTGTAGGTCCCCGTTTTCAGACTGAAGCTTTCTTT
CAWSVGPRFQTEAFF
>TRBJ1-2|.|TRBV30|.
TGTGCCTGGAGTGGAGGGGGGAACTATGGCTACACCTTC
CAWSGGGNYGYTF
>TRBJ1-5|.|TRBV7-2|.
TGTGCCAGCAGCTTTGACAGTAATCAGCCCCAGCATTTT
CASSFDSNQPQHF
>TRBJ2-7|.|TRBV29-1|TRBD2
TGCAGCGTTGAAGTTGAAGCGGGACTAAGCGAGCAGTACTTC
CSVEVEAGLSEQYF
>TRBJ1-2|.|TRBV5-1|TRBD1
TGCGCCAGCAGTATTACAGGGGAAGCCAAGGCTTATGGCTACACCTTC
CASSITGEAKAYGYTF
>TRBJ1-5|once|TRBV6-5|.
TGTGCCACCTCCAGGGTAAGCAATCAGCCCCAGCATTTT
CATSRVSNQPQHF
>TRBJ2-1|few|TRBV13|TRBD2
TGTGCCAGCAGTCCGAGCGGGAGGGAATACAATGAGCAGTTCTTC
CASSPSGREYNEQFF
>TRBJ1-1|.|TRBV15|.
TGTGCCACCAGCAGGTGGGAAGGGGCGAACACTGAAGCTTTCTTT
CATSRWEGANTEAFF
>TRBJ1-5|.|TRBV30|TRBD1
TGTGCCTGGAGTTACAGGGGCGATCAGCCCCAGCATTTT
CAWSYRGDQPQHF
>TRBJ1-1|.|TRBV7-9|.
TGTGCCAGCAGCTGGGAAGGGAACACTGAAGCTTTCTTT
CASSWEGNTEAFF
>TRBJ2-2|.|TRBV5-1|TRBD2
TGCGCCAGCAGCTTGGTTAGCGGGGCCGGGGAGCTGTTTTTT
CASSLVSGAGELFF
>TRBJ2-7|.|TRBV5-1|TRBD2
TGCGCCAGCAGCTCGTCGAAAACTAGCGGGAGTTCCTACGAGCAGTACTTC
CASSSSKTSGSSYEQYF
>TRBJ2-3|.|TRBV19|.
TGTGCCAGTAGTTCCCGAGGCTACACAGATACGCAGTATTTT
CASSSRGYTDTQYF
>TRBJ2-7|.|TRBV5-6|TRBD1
TGTGCCAGCAGCTTAGGGACAGGGGGCTCCTTCTCCTACGAGCAGTACTTC
CASSLGTGGSFSYEQYF
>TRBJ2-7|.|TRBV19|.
TGTGCCAGTAGTATAAAGCGGAACTCCTACGAGCAGTACTTC
CASSIKRNSYEQYF
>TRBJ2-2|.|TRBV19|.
TGTGCCAGCCGAACCGGGGGCCGGGGGAACACCGGGGAGCTGTTTTTT
CASRTGGRGNTGELFF
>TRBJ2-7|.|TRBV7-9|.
TGTGCCAGCAGCTACACCACGGAGTACGAGCAGTACTTC
CASSYTTEYEQYF
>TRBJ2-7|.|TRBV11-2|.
TGTGCCAGCGGGGAGCCCCTCGCCGAGCAGTACTTC
CASGEPLAEQYF
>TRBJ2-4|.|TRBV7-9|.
TGTGCCAGCAGCCTGGGAGGAAACATTCAGTACTTC
CASSLGGNIQYF
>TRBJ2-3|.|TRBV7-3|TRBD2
TGTGCCAGCAGCCCCGGACTAGCGGCAGATACGCAGTATTTT
CASSPGLAADTQYF
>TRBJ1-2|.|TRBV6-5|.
TGTGCCAGCAGTTACCGGACTCCAAGGGGCTACACCTTC
CASSYRTPRGYTF
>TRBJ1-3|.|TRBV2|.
TGTGCCAGCAAACTTGGGGGAAACACCATATATTTT
CASKLGGNTIYF
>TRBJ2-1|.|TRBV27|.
TGTGCCAGCACCCCTCCCCTCGGCAAATACAATGAGCAGTTCTTC
CASTPPLGKYNEQFF